This TCR beta chain was sequenced during a study of cytomegalovirus exposure and HLA in healthy donors. General study findings and limits: The study reported that TCR beta sequences accurately predicted HLA-A and HLA-B alleles in most subjects. The majority of CMV-associated TCR beta chains were reported as apparently HLA-restricted in a later analysis. The authors confirmed in vitro that three CMV-associated chains were specific for CMV antigens. Analyzed later, association rates of TCRs varied across HLA loci, with DRB1 most and HLA-C fewest.

About this clone: What it binds is not known.

The PCR had 60 Vbeta and 13 Jbeta primers. Generated by immunoSEQ multiplex PCR, the TCRdb table keeps only in-frame clones and is missing some. The sample lists 99,000 or so clones, roughly 80% occurring once. The CDR3 sequence is 14 residues long. Trimming cost V 2 bases and J 7 bases, with 15 bases left between them. Germline V gene sequence: CDR1 SGHAT, CDR2 FQNNGV. The sequenced material came from PBMCs. The chain employs TRBV11-2 and TRBJ2-7; D is perhaps TRBD2 (6 bases). This clonotype originated in a man aged 60-69 years in good health and CMV-seropositive. The CDR3 nucleotides are TGTGCCAGCAGCTTAATGGAGGGGACTCGGGAGCAGTACTTC. Amino acids: CASSLMEGTREQYF.